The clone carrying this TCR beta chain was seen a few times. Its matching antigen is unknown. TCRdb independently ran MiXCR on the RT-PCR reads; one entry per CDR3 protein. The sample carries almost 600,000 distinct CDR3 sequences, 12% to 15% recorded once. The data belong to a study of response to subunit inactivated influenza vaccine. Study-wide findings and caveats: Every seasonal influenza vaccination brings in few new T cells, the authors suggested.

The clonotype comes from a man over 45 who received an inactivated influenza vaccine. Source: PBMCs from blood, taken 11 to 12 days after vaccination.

The DNA of the CDR3 is TGCGCCAGCAGCGTCGGCGGTGGTTACAATGAGCAGTTCTTC. Amino acid sequence: CASSVGGGYNEQFF. The V call is TRBV5-1, the J call TRBJ2-1, with unresolved D. The germline gives CDR1 SGHRS, CDR2 YFSETQ. Between the trimmed V and J ends, which lost 4 bases and 4 bases, there was a span of 12 bases. The CDR3 length is 14 residues.